The 22 T cell receptor beta chains reported below all come from one sample, sequenced in a study of blood T cell repertoires in COVID-19. Clones were read by immunoSEQ multiplex PCR, and TCRdb kept only the in-frame ones, dropping some. The sample has about 36,000 clones, around 81% seen once. Sequenced input: peripheral blood. Source of these receptors: a human donor in a cohort sampled during active COVID-19.

The rearrangement links TRBV30 to TRBJ1-2, with D possibly matching TRBD1 (5 bases). The CDR3 spans 12 residues. CDR1 and CDR2 from the germline V gene are GTSNPN and SVGIG (reference sequence). V lost 3 bases, J lost 7 bases, and 12 bases lay in between. CDR3 sequence: CAWSDSRGGYTF. In DNA, the CDR3 is TGTGCCTGGAGCGACAGTCGCGGTGGCTACACCTTC.

The V and J genes are TRBV7-2 and TRBJ2-5, with TRBD2 as a possible D gene (5 bases). Germline CDR1 and CDR2: SGHTA and FQGNSA. The CDR3 length is 14 residues. V gave up 3 bases and J gave up 2 bases, with 10 bases separating them. For the CDR3, the DNA is TGTGCCAGCAGCTTCTCCGGGATTCAAGAGACCCAGTACTTC. Its protein product is CASSFSGIQETQYF.

V usage is TRBV9 and J usage is TRBJ1-1; tentatively, D is TRBD1 (5 bases). This CDR3 has 13 amino acids. Looked up from germline, CDR1 is SGDLS and CDR2 is YYNGEE. Deletions cut 5 bases from V and 4 bases from J, with 12 bases between. CDR3 bases: TGTGCCAGCAGTGCAGGGTTGGGCACTGAAGCTTTCTTT. Encoded protein: CASSAGLGTEAFF.

The sample holds one count of this clone. V is TRBV7-2 and J is TRBJ2-3, with TRBD2 matching over 8 bases. The CDR3 is made up of 16 amino acids. V lost 4 bases and J lost 2; bases outside the gene matches: 8. Germline loops: CDR1 SGHTA, CDR2 FQGNSA. The CDR3 here is CASSSEAGVTTDTQYF. In nucleotides, the CDR3 is TGTGCCAGCAGCTCAGAAGCGGGGGTAACCACAGATACGCAGTATTTT. Full variable domain (remainder filled in from reference TRBV7-2 and TRBJ2-3): GAGVSQSPSNKVTEKGKDVELRCDPISGHTALYWYRQSLGQGLEFLIYFQGNSAPDKSGLPSDRFSAERTGGSVSTLTIQRTQQEDSAVYLCASSSEAGVTTDTQYFGPGTRLTVL.

The rearrangement uses TRBV29-1 and TRBJ1-6, with 8 bases lining up with TRBD1. This CDR3 contains 14 residues. The V segment lost 7 bases and the J segment 9 bases; nucleotides outside the gene matches: 11. The germline gives CDR1 SQVTM, CDR2 ANQGSEA. As DNA, the CDR3 is TGCAGCGCTTCCCTTCAGGGGGCGCCTTCACCCCTCCACTTT. This codes for CSASLQGAPSPLHF. Together with reference TRBV29-1 and TRBJ1-6, the CDR3 gives the full variable domain: SAVISQKPSRDICQRGTSLTIQCQVDSQVTMMFWYRQQPGQSLTLIATANQGSEATYESGFVIDKFPISRPNLTFSTLTVSNMSPEDSSIYLCSASLQGAPSPLHFGNGTRLTVT.

A single count supports this clone. This rearrangement joins TRBV5-1 to TRBJ2-7; D might be TRBD1 (5 bases). CDR1 and CDR2 (germline): SGHRS, YFSETQ. Trimming removed 6 bases at V and 3 bases at J, with 16 bases between. The length of the CDR3 is 14 residues. The CDR3, as DNA: TGCGCCAGCACCTCGACAGTGGGATTCTACGAGCAGTACTTC. Its translation is CASTSTVGFYEQYF.

This rearrangement joins TRBV5-5 to TRBJ1-2, with TRBD1 matching over 7 bases. V shed 4 bases, J shed 4 bases, and the junction held 7 bases outside the gene matches. CDR1 is SGHKS, CDR2 YYEKEE, per germline (reference sequence). This CDR3 region has 14 residues. CDR3: CASSPGTVSYGYTF. The CDR3 DNA follows: TGTGCCAGCAGCCCCGGGACAGTTTCCTATGGCTACACCTTC.

The genes are TRBV18 and TRBJ1-5, with D maybe TRBD1 (5 bases). The CDR3 contains 14 residues. V was trimmed by 2 bases and J by 3 bases, leaving 8 bases between them. Germline V gene lookup returns CDR1 KGHSH and CDR2 LQKENI. CDR3 region: CASSPTQDNQPQHF. As DNA, the CDR3 is TGTGCCAGCTCACCAACACAGGACAATCAGCCCCAGCATTTT.

This clone was counted a few times. The chain is built from TRBV9 and TRBJ2-1, with 9 bases matching TRBD2. Per the germline V gene, CDR1 is SGDLS and CDR2 is YYNGEE. The CDR3 sequence is 15 residues long. After removal of 4 bases from V and 4 bases from J, the junction contained 6 bases not matched to a gene. CDR3 region: CASSPRLAVYNEQFF. The CDR3, as DNA: TGTGCCAGCAGCCCTAGACTAGCGGTATACAATGAGCAGTTCTTC.

The chain couples TRBV29-1 to TRBJ2-7; D is unclear. CDR1 is SQVTM and CDR2 is ANQGSEA in the germline V gene. The CDR3 is made up of 12 amino acids. V was trimmed by 1 base and J by 4 bases, leaving 8 bases between them. CDR3 nucleotide sequence: TGCAGCGTTGAAGGTATCGGTTACGAGCAGTACTTC. Its protein product is CSVEGIGYEQYF.

The chain is built from TRBV7-2 and TRBJ2-1, with no clear D. Trimming left V 4 bases short and J 10 bases short, with 8 bases between. The CDR3 totals 11 residues. The germline CDR1 and CDR2 sequences are SGHTA and FQGNSA. As DNA, the CDR3 is TGTGCCAGCAGCTCCGGTCGAGAGCAGTTCTTC. Its translation is CASSSGREQFF.

V is TRBV2 and J is TRBJ2-7; no clear D. V lost 2 bases and J 0 bases, leaving 8 bases between the germline ends. CDR1 and CDR2 from the germline V gene are SNHLY and FYNNEI. The CDR3 has 14 amino acids. The CDR3 bases are TGTGCCAGCAGTGAAATACAGCCCTCCTACGAGCAGTACTTC. Translation gives CASSEIQPSYEQYF.

The chain employs TRBV14 and TRBJ1-1; D is possibly TRBD1 (5 bases). Germline V gene lookup returns CDR1 SGHDN and CDR2 FVKESK. The germline V and J ends were trimmed by 3 bases and 1 base, with 9 bases remaining between them. This CDR3 is built from 14 residues. This chain's CDR3 is CASSHRTPNTEAFF. The CDR3 coding sequence is TGTGCCAGCAGCCATAGGACACCGAACACTGAAGCTTTCTTT.

The chain employs TRBV10-3 and TRBJ1-4; D is ambiguous. From germline, CDR1 is ENHRY and CDR2 SYGVKD. V was clipped by 6 bases and J by 8 bases, with 10 bases between them. The CDR3 has 12 amino acids. The CDR3 region is CAISESREKLFF. The CDR3 region has the DNA TGTGCCATCAGCGAAAGCCGCGAAAAACTGTTTTTT.

This rearrangement joins TRBV2 to TRBJ1-1; 11 nucleotides align to TRBD1. With V trimmed by 4 bases and J by 1 base, 2 bases remained unmatched. The CDR3 totals 15 residues. Germline-derived CDR1 and CDR2 are SNHLY and FYNNEI. This CDR3 reads CASSGDRGGNTEAFF. CDR3 coding DNA: TGTGCCAGCAGTGGGGACAGGGGGGGGAACACTGAAGCTTTCTTT.

The chain uses TRBV28 and TRBJ2-1; weak D call: TRBD1 (5 bases). This CDR3 is built from 13 residues. V lost 1 base, J lost 7 bases, and 8 bases lay in between. Germline V CDR1 and CDR2: MDHEN, SYDVKM. The CDR3 DNA sequence: TGTGCCAGCAGTTTATCCAGGGATAATGAGCAGTTCTTC. This encodes CASSLSRDNEQFF.

This chain uses TRBV5-1 with TRBJ1-6; D is possibly TRBD1 (5 bases). V was shortened by 4 bases and J by 8 bases, with 16 bases between the two germline ends. The CDR3 is made up of 15 amino acids. Looked up from germline, CDR1 is SGHRS and CDR2 is YFSETQ. CDR3 bases: TGCGCCAGCAGCCTTATGGGGGGGTCGGATTCACCCCTCCACTTT. This translates into CASSLMGGSDSPLHF.

The V gene is TRBV2, the J gene TRBJ2-5, with 7 bases matching TRBD2. Germline-derived CDR1 and CDR2 are SNHLY and FYNNEI. J lost 1 base, V lost 6 bases, and 17 bases had no gene match. The CDR3 loop spans 18 amino acids. CDR3 sequence: CASRAAGIKRGGQETQYF. CDR3 DNA sequence: TGTGCCAGCAGGGCCGCGGGGATTAAGCGGGGCGGCCAAGAGACCCAGTACTTC.

The chain joins TRBV6-5 to TRBJ2-3, with 8 bases identical to TRBD1. V shed 5 bases, J shed 4 bases, and the junction held 8 bases outside the gene matches. The CDR3 covers 15 residues. Per the germline V gene, CDR1 is MNHEY and CDR2 is SVGAGI. CDR3 sequence (DNA): TGTGCCAGCAGTAGGGGACAGGCTGGCGCAGATACGCAGTATTTT. As protein: CASSRGQAGADTQYF.

This chain joins TRBV2 and TRBJ2-2; 10 nucleotides match TRBD2. V was clipped by 2 bases and J by 5 bases; unmatched bases: 8. Germline V gene lookup returns CDR1 SNHLY and CDR2 FYNNEI. The CDR3 spans 17 residues. CDR3 region: CASSELAGALGTGELFF. For the CDR3, the DNA is TGTGCCAGCAGTGAACTAGCGGGGGCCCTAGGGACCGGGGAGCTGTTTTTT.

The rearrangement links TRBV6-2 or TRBV6-3 to TRBJ1-5; 7 bases match TRBD1. The CDR3 covers 19 residues. Germline V gives CDR1 MNHEY, CDR2 SVGEGT. V dropped 2 bases and J dropped 1; count of bases not matched to a gene: 14. The CDR3 spells CASSYPRQGGRVSNQPQHF. The DNA for the CDR3 is TGTGCCAGCAGTTACCCCCGACAGGGCGGAAGAGTGAGCAATCAGCCCCAGCATTTT.

The chain couples TRBV27 to TRBJ2-6; TRBD1 matches 8 bases. Per the germline V gene, CDR1 is MNHEY and CDR2 is SMNVEV (reference sequence). V gave up 4 bases and J gave up 2 bases; unmatched junction bases: 1. This CDR3 comprises 15 residues. DNA for the CDR3: TGTGCCAGCAGTTCCAGGGGGCCTGGGGCCAACGTCCTGACTTTC. This encodes CASSSRGPGANVLTF.